Shown below are 13 T cell receptor beta chains from a single sample sequenced in a study of shared clonotypes between healthy human individuals. Assay used: immunoSEQ multiplex PCR; TCRdb lists only in-frame clones, some missing. There are roughly 2,500,000 clones in the sample; 93% occur only once, and about 0.34% lies in the top ten. Sequencing used naive CD4+ T cells from PBMCs. The subset here: CD45RA+ positively selected. These receptors were collected from a man aged 18 to 29 in good health. Some clones in this sample may be carry-over from other donors' samples.

Note on this clone: Other DNA sequences in this sample translate to the same CDR3. The rearrangement joins TRBV27 to TRBJ2-7; no definite D call. The CDR3 covers 12 residues. V dropped 6 bases and J dropped 1 base, with 7 bases sitting between them. CDR1 and CDR2 from the germline V gene are MNHEY and SMNVEV (reference sequence). The CDR3 DNA is TGTGCCAGCAGGGCCCGATCCTACGAGCAGTACTTC. Translating it yields CASRARSYEQYF.

V and J are TRBV6-6 and TRBJ2-7; 9 bases match TRBD1. With 2 bases clipped from V and 4 bases from J, the junction kept 6 bases outside the gene matches. CDR1 and CDR2 from the germline V gene are MNHNY and SVGAGI (reference sequence). The CDR3 loop spans 15 amino acids. CDR3 residues: CASSYGGQGFYEQYF. The CDR3 nucleotides are TGTGCCAGCAGTTACGGTGGACAGGGGTTTTACGAGCAGTACTTC.

The chain carries TRBV27 and TRBJ1-1, with 9 bases lining up with TRBD1. The CDR3 sequence is 18 residues long. Per germline, CDR1 MNHEY and CDR2 SMNVEV (reference sequence). V dropped 7 bases and J dropped 1; count of bases not matched to a gene: 16. The CDR3 protein is CASTLDSRDRAGNTEAFF. In nucleotides, the CDR3 is TGTGCCAGCACCCTTGATAGTCGGGACAGGGCGGGGAACACTGAAGCTTTCTTT.

This clone was observed once. The rearrangement joins TRBV5-1 to TRBJ2-2; perhaps D is TRBD1 or TRBD2 (6 bases each). There are 15 residues in the CDR3. Trimming took off 0 bases at V and 7 bases at J, with 13 bases between the two ends. Germline V CDR1 and CDR2: SGHRS, YFSETQ. As DNA, the CDR3 is TGCGCCAGCAGCTTGGTAGCAGGGGAGGTCGGGGAGCTGTTTTTT. It codes for CASSLVAGEVGELFF.

The chain couples TRBV6-5 to TRBJ1-2; maybe TRBD1 (5 bases). Germline CDR1 is MNHEY and CDR2 is SVGAGI. The CDR3 extends over 15 amino acids. V shed 0 bases and J shed 1 base, with 9 bases lying between them. For the CDR3, the DNA is TGTGCCAGCAGTTACTCGATAGGGGATAACTATGGCTACACCTTC. This gives the protein CASSYSIGDNYGYTF.

This chain connects TRBV29-1 to TRBJ2-3; 7 bases are shared with TRBD2. The CDR3 extends over 15 amino acids. In germline, CDR1 is SQVTM, CDR2 ANQGSEA. Trimming at V came to 6 bases and at J to 3 bases, leaving 12 bases not matched to a gene. CDR3 in amino acids: CSVDSSAGVTDTQYF. The CDR3 nucleotides are TGCAGCGTGGACTCGAGCGCGGGAGTAACAGATACGCAGTATTTT.

A note on this clone: The same CDR3 also results from other DNA sequences found in this sample. V gene TRBV11-2 combines with J gene TRBJ2-2; D is undetermined. This CDR3 has 13 amino acids. Trimming shortened V by 3 bases and J by 0 bases, and 2 bases separated the two germline ends. Germline lookup yields CDR1 SGHAT and CDR2 FQNNGV. The CDR3 region has the DNA TGTGCCAGCAGCTTTACGAACACCGGGGAGCTGTTTTTT. Protein sequence: CASSFTNTGELFF. Based on the CDR3 plus reference TRBV11-2 and TRBJ2-2, the full variable domain is EAGVAQSPRYKIIEKRQSVAFWCNPISGHATLYWYQQILGQGPKLLIQFQNNGVVDDSQLPKDRFSAERLKGVDSTLKIQPAKLEDSAVYLCASSFTNTGELFFGEGSRLTVL.

The V gene is TRBV28, the J gene TRBJ2-3; TRBD2 agrees at 10 bases. The CDR3 is 14 amino acids. With V trimmed by 4 bases and J by 7 bases, 5 bases remained unmatched. The germline gives CDR1 MDHEN, CDR2 SYDVKM. The CDR3: CASSYLAGANTQYF. In DNA, the CDR3 is TGTGCCAGCAGTTATCTAGCGGGAGCGAATACGCAGTATTTT.

As regards this clone: The same CDR3 can be traced to other DNA sequences in this sample. This rearrangement joins TRBV30 to TRBJ1-1; D unresolved. Germline V CDR1 and CDR2: GTSNPN, SVGIG (reference sequence). The CDR3 is 13 amino acids. Between the trimmed V and J ends, which lost 1 base and 0 bases, there was a span of 6 bases. The DNA of the CDR3 is TGTGCCTGGAGTGGCGGGATGAACACTGAAGCTTTCTTT. Its protein product is CAWSGGMNTEAFF.

CDR3 loop: CASSLGGTGKPGNTIYF. The CDR3 nucleotides are TGTGCCAGCAGCTTAGGGGGGACCGGGAAACCTGGAAACACCATATATTTT. The chain couples TRBV7-9 to TRBJ1-3, with a possible D match to TRBD1 (5 bases). This CDR3 comprises 17 residues. Germline-derived CDR1 and CDR2 are SEHNR and FQNEAQ (reference sequence). V was cut by 1 base and J by 2 bases, with 15 bases left in between.

This sequence joins TRBV14 and TRBJ2-1, with 7 nucleotides matching TRBD2. Germline CDR1 SGHDN, CDR2 FVKESK. V trimming: 4 bases; J trimming: 3 bases; junction bases outside the gene matches: 6. The CDR3 length is 15 residues. In DNA form, the CDR3 reads TGTGCCAGCAGCCGTGAGCGGGACGTCTACAATGAGCAGTTCTTC. Protein sequence: CASSRERDVYNEQFF. The full variable domain, its missing parts supplied by reference TRBV14 and TRBJ2-1, is EAGVTQFPSHSVIEKGQTVTLRCDPISGHDNLYWYRRVMGKEIKFLLHFVKESKQDESGMPNNRFLAERTGGTYSTLKVQPAELEDSGVYFCASSRERDVYNEQFFGPGTRLTVL.

This chain links TRBV28 with TRBJ2-3; D perhaps matches TRBD2 (6 bases). CDR3 length: 16 residues. Germline loops: CDR1 MDHEN, CDR2 SYDVKM. Deletions cut 6 bases from V and 2 bases from J, with 18 bases between. The CDR3 sequence is CASSPSPGLVTDTQYF. The CDR3 region has the DNA TGTGCCAGCAGCCCTAGCCCGGGACTGGTCACAGATACGCAGTATTTT.

The chain carries TRBV7-6 and TRBJ1-2, with TRBD1 as a possible D gene (6 bases). The CDR3 contains 15 residues. The germline CDR1 and CDR2 sequences are SGHVS and FNYEAQ. V was trimmed by 1 base and J by 0 bases, leaving 9 bases between them. CDR3 in amino acids: CASSLETGANYGYTF. The CDR3 DNA is TGTGCCAGCAGCTTAGAGACAGGAGCTAACTATGGCTACACCTTC.